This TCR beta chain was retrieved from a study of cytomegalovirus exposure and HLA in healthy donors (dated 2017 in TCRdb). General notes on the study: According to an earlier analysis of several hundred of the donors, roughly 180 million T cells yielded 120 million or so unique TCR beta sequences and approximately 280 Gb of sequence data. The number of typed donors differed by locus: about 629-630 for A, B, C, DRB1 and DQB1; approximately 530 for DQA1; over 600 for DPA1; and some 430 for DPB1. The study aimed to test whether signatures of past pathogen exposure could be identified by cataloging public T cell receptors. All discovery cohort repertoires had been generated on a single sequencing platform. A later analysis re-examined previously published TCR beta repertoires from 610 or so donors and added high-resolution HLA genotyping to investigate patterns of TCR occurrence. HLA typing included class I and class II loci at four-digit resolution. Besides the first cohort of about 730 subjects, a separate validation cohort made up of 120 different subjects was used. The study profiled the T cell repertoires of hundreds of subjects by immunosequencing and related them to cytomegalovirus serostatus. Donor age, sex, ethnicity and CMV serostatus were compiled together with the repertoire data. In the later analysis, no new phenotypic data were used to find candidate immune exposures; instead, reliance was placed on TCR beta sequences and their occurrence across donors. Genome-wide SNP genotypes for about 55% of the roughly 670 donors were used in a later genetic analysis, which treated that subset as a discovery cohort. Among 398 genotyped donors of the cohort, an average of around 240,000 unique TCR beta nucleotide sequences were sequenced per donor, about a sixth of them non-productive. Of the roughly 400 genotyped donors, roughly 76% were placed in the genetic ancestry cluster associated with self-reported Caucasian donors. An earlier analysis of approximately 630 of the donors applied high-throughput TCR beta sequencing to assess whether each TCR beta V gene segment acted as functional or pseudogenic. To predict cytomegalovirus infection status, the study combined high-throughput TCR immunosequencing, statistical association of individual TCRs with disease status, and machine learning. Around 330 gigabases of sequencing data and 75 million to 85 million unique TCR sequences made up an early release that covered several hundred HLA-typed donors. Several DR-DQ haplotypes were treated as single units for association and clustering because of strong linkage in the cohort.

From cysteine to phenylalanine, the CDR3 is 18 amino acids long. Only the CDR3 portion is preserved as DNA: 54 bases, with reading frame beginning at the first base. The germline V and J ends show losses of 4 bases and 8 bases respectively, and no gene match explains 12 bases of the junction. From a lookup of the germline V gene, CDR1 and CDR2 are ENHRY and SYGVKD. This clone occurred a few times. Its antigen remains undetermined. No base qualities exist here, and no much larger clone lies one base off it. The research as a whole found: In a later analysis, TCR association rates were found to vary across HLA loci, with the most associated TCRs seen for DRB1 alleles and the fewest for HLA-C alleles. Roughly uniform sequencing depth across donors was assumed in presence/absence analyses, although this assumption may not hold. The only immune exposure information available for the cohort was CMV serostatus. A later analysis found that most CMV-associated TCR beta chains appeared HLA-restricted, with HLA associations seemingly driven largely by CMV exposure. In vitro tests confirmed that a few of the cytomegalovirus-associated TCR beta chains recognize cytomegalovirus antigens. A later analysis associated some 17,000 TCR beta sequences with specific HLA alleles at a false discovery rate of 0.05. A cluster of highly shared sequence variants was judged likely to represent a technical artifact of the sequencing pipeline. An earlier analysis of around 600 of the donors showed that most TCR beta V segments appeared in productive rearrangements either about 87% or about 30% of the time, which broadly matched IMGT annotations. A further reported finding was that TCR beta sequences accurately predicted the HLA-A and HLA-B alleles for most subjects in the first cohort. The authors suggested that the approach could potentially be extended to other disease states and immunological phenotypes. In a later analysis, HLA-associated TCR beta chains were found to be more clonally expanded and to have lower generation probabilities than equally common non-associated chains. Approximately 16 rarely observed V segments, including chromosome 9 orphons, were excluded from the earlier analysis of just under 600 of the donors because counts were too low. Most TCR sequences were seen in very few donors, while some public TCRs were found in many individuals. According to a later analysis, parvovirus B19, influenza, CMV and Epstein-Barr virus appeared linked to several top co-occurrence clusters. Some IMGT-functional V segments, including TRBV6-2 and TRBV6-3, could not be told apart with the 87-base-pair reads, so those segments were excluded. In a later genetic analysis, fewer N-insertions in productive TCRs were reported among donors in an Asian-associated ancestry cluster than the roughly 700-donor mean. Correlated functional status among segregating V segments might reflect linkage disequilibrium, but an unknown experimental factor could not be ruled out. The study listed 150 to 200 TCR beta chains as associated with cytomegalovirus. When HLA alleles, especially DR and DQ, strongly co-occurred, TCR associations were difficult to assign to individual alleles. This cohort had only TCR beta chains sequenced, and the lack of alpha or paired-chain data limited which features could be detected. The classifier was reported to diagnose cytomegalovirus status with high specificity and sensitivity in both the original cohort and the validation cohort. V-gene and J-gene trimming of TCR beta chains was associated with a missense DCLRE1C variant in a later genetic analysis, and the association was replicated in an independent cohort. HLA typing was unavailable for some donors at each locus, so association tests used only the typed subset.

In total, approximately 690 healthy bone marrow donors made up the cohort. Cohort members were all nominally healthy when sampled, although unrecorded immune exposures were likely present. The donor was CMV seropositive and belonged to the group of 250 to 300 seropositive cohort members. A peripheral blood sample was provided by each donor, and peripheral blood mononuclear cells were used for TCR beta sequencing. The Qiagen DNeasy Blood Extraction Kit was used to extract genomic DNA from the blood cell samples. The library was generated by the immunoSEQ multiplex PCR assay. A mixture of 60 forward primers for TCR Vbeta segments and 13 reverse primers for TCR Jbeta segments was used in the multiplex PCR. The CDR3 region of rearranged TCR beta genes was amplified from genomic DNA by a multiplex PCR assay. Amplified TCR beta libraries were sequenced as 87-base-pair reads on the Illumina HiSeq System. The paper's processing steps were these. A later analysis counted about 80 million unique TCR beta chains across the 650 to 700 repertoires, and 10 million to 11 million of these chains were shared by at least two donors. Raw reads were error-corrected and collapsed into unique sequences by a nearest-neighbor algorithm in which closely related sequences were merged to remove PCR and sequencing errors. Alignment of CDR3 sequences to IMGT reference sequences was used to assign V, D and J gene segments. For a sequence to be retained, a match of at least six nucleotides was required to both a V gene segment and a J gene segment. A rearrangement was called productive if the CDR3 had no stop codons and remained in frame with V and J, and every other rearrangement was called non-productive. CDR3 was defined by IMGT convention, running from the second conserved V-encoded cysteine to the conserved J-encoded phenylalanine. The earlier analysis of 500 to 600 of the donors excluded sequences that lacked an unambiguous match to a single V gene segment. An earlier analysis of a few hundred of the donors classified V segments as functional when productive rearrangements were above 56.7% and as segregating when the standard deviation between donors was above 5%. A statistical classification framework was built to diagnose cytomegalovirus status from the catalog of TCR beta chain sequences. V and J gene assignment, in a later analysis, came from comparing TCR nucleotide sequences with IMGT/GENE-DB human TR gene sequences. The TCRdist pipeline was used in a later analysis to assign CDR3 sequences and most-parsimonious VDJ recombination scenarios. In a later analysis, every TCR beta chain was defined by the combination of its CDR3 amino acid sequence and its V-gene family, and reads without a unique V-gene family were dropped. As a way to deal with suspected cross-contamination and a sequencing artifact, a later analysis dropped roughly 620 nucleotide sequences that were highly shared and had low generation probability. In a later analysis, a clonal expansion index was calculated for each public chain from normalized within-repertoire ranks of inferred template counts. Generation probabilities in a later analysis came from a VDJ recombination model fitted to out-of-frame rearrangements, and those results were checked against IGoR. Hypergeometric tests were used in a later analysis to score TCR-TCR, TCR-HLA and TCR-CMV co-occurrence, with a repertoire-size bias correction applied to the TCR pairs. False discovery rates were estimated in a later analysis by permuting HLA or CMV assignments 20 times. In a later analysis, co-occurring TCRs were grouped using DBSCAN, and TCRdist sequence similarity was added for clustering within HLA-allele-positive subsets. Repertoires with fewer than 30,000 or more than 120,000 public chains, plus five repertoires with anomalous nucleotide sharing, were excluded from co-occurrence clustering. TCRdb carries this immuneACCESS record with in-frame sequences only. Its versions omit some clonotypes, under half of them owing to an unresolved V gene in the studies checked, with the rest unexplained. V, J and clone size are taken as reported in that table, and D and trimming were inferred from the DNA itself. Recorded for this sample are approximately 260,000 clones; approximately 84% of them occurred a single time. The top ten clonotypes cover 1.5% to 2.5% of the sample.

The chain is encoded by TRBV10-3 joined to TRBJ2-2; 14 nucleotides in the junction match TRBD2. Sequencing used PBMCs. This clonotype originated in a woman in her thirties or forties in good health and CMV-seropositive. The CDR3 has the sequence CAISGQKTSGRVEGELFF. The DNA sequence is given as TGTGCCATCAGTGGGCAAAAGACTAGCGGGAGGGTTGAAGGGGAGCTGTTTTTT.